These 14 T cell receptor beta chains came from one sample sequenced in a study of T cell changes during pregnancy in multiple sclerosis. Repertoires were generated with immunoSEQ multiplex PCR, while TCRdb's copy carries only in-frame clones and drops some. The data contain 69,000 or so clones, about nine tenths of them singletons. The input for sequencing was peripheral blood, taken in the third trimester of pregnancy. The receptors shown here come from a female donor with multiple sclerosis, enrolled in a pregnancy study.

In this sample, this clone turned up once. The chain couples TRBV5-6 to TRBJ1-4; D unresolved. This CDR3 comprises 13 residues. V lost 2 bases to trimming and J lost 4 bases, with 6 bases between them. Germline V gene data show CDR1 as SGHDT and CDR2 as YYEEEE. The CDR3 nucleotides are TGTGCCAGCAGCTTCGGGGTTAATGAAAAACTGTTTTTT. It is translated as CASSFGVNEKLFF. The whole variable domain, filled in from reference TRBV5-6 and TRBJ1-4, reads DAGVTQSPTHLIKTRGQQVTLRCSPKSGHDTVSWYQQALGQGPQFIFQYYEEEERQRGNFPDRFSGHQFPNYSSELNVNALLLGDSALYLCASSFGVNEKLFFGSGTQLSVL.

This sequence joins TRBV11-2 and TRBJ2-1; 9 bases line up with TRBD2. CDR3 length: 15 amino acids. Germline V CDR1 and CDR2: SGHAT, FQNNGV. Unmatched junction bases numbered 5, after V lost 4 bases and J lost 4 bases. The CDR3 protein is CASSWSGGRYNEQFF. CDR3 bases: TGTGCCAGCAGCTGGAGCGGGGGGCGGTACAATGAGCAGTTCTTC.

The V call is TRBV5-6, the J call TRBJ1-2; perhaps TRBD1 as D (6 bases). This CDR3 is 15 amino acids long. Germline values: CDR1 SGHDT, CDR2 YYEEEE. Between the trimmed V and J ends, which lost 0 bases and 4 bases, there was a span of 13 bases. The CDR3 DNA is TGTGCCAGCAGCTTGGGACAGGCCCTTAGCTATGGCTACACCTTC. This translates into CASSLGQALSYGYTF.

J is TRBJ2-7 and V is TRBV9, with 8 positions matching TRBD2. Trimming cost V 4 bases and J 5 bases; bases outside gene matches: 8. This CDR3 has 14 residues. Germline assignment: CDR1 SGDLS and CDR2 YYNGEE. The CDR3 bases are TGTGCCAGCAGCTCCCCCGGGACTAGTAACGAGCAGTACTTC. This encodes CASSSPGTSNEQYF.

The J gene is TRBJ1-1, the V gene TRBV9; 10 bases agree with TRBD1. Germline-derived CDR1 and CDR2 are SGDLS and YYNGEE. This CDR3 contains 15 residues. Trimming at V came to 3 bases and at J to 9 bases, leaving 11 bases not matched to a gene. In nucleotides, the CDR3 is TGTGCCAGCAGCGGAGGGGTAGGGACAGGGGAGCAAGCTTTCTTT. Protein sequence: CASSGGVGTGEQAFF.

J is TRBJ1-3 and V is TRBV4-3; D unresolved. V lost 0 bases to trimming and J lost 0 bases, with 3 bases between them. The germline gives CDR1 LGHNA, CDR2 YSLEER. The CDR3 has 14 residues. The CDR3 coding sequence is TGCGCCAGCAGCCAAGACCTCTCTGGAAACACCATATATTTT. Its translation: CASSQDLSGNTIYF.

V is TRBV7-5 and J is TRBJ2-3; TRBD2 is taken as the D call from the table, unchecked against the DNA. TRBV7-5 is a listed pseudogene. There are 14 residues in the CDR3. The CDR3: CATQPGLVPDTQYF. CDR3 DNA: TGTGCCACCCAACCGGGACTAGTCCCAGATACGCAGTATTTT.

Only one count was recorded for this clone. V gene TRBV5-1 combines with J gene TRBJ1-2; D gene unclear. The germline gives CDR1 SGHRS, CDR2 YFSETQ. V lost 4 bases to trimming and J lost 4 bases, with 11 bases between them. The CDR3 is 13 amino acids. The chain's CDR3 is CASSGGVGYGYTF. The CDR3 DNA reads TGCGCCAGCAGCGGCGGAGTTGGCTATGGCTACACCTTC.

V usage is TRBV5-6 and J usage is TRBJ2-5, with D unclear. Germline CDR1 reads SGHDT; CDR2 reads YYEEEE. V lost 2 bases and J 2 bases, leaving 4 bases between the germline ends. The CDR3 covers 12 residues. CDR3 nucleotide sequence: TGTGCCAGCAGCTTCCCTCAAGAGACCCAGTACTTC. It encodes CASSFPQETQYF.

In this sample, this clone turned up once. This chain connects TRBV2 to TRBJ1-4; no clear D. There are 15 residues in the CDR3. Germline V gene lookup returns CDR1 SNHLY and CDR2 FYNNEI. The ends were cut back, 3 bases at V and 6 bases at J, with 14 bases in the middle. The CDR3 reads CASSDWAESYEKLFF. The CDR3 coding sequence is TGTGCCAGCAGTGATTGGGCAGAGAGTTATGAAAAACTGTTTTTT. The variable domain in full, with the rest retrieved from reference TRBV2 and TRBJ1-4, is EPEVTQTPSHQVTQMGQEVILRCVPISNHLYFYWYRQILGQKVEFLVSFYNNEISEKSEIFDDQFSVERPDGSNFTLKIRSTKLEDSAMYFCASSDWAESYEKLFFGSGTQLSVL.

The chain uses TRBV7-9 and TRBJ2-3; D is perhaps TRBD2 (6 bases). The CDR3 has 16 residues. CDR1 is SEHNR, CDR2 FQNEAQ, per germline (reference sequence). Trimming took off 3 bases at V and 5 bases at J, with 18 bases between the two ends. This CDR3 reads CASSFDSGNPRDTQYF. In DNA, the CDR3 is TGTGCCAGCAGCTTCGATAGCGGAAACCCTCGAGATACGCAGTATTTT. The variable domain in full, completed from reference TRBV7-9 and TRBJ2-3, reads DTGVSQNPRHKITKRGQNVTFRCDPISEHNRLYWYRQTLGQGPEFLTYFQNEAQLEKSRLLSDRFSAERPKGSFSTLEIQRTEQGDSAMYLCASSFDSGNPRDTQYFGPGTRLTVL.

The chain is built from TRBV10-2 and TRBJ1-6, with 9 bases aligning to TRBD1. J lost 5 bases, V lost 6 bases, and 2 bases had no gene match. Germline CDR1 is WSHSY and CDR2 is SAAADI. CDR3 length: 14 amino acids. The CDR3 DNA is TGCGCCAGCAGCCGGGACAGGGATAATTCACCCCTCCACTTT. Its translation: CASSRDRDNSPLHF.

V usage is TRBV7-9 and J usage is TRBJ2-7; the D is unclear. Per the germline V gene, CDR1 is SEHNR and CDR2 is FQNEAQ (reference sequence). Trimming removed 7 bases at V and 3 bases at J, with 19 bases between. This CDR3 has 15 residues. CDR3 nucleotide sequence: TGTGCCAGCATGTCCCAGGATGAGAGACACTACGAGCAGTACTTC. It specifies CASMSQDERHYEQYF.

CDR3 sequence: CASSLEGGNTQYF. CDR3 coding DNA: TGCGCCAGCAGCTTGGAAGGCGGGAATACGCAGTATTTT. This rearrangement joins TRBV5-1 to TRBJ2-3, with D possibly TRBD2 on 6 matching bases. Deletions cut 0 bases from V and 7 bases from J, with 9 bases between. CDR3 size: 13 residues. From germline, CDR1 is SGHRS and CDR2 YFSETQ.